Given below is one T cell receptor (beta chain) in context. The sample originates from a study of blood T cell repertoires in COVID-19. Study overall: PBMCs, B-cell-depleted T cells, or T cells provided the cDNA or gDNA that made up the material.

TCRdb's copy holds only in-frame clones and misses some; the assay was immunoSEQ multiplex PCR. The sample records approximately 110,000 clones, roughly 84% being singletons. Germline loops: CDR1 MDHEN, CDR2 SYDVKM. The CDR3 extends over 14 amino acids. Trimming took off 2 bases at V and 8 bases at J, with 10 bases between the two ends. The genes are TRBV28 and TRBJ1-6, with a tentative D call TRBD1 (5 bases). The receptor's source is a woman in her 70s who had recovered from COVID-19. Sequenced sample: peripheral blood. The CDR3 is CASSLGGGDSPLHF. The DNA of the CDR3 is TGTGCCAGCAGTTTAGGGGGAGGGGATTCACCCCTCCACTTT. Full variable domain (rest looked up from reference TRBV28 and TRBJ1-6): DVKVTQSSRYLVKRTGEKVFLECVQDMDHENMFWYRQDPGLGLRLIYFSYDVKMKEKGDIPEGYSVSREKKERFSLILESASTNQTSMYLCASSLGGGDSPLHFGNGTRLTVT.